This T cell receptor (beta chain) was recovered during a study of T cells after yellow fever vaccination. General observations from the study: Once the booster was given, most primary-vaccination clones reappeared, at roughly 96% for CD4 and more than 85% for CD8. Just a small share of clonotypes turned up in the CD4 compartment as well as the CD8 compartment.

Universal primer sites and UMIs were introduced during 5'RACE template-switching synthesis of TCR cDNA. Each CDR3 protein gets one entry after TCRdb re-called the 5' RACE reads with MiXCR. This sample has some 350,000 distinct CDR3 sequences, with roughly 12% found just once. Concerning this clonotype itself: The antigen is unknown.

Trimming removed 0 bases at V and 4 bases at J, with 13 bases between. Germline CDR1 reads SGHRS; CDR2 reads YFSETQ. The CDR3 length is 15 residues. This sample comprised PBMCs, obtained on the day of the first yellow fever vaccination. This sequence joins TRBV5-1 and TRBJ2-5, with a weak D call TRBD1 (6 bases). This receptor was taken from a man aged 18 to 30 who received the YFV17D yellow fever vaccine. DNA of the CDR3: TGCGCCAGCAGCTTGGCCGCACAGGGAAGAGAGACCCAGTACTTC. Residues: CASSLAAQGRETQYF.